The rows below give T cell receptor beta chains drawn from one sample of a study of OX40 agonist ivuxolimab in advanced cancers. The table came from immunoSEQ multiplex PCR; TCRdb's copy has only in-frame clones and leaves some out. The data show approximately 90,000 clones, 70% to 90% seen once. The sample here was CD4+ or CD8+ T cells sorted from blood, taken in a trial of the OX40 agonist ivuxolimab. These receptors came from an adult with an advanced solid tumor such as melanoma, head and neck, liver or kidney cancer. Both conserved end residues are part of each CDR3. D genes are given only for firm matches. Clone size is shown for a subset of rows, as once, few, many or a class of expanded clone.

j_call,v_call,d_call,clone_size,cdr3_aa,cdr3_nt
TRBJ2-3,TRBV19,.,.,CASSPMGAFDTQYF,TGTGCCAGTAGTCCCATGGGGGCCTTTGATACGCAGTATTTT
TRBJ1-5,TRBV30,.,.,CAWSTGLNQPQHF,TGTGCCTGGAGTACCGGGCTAAATCAGCCCCAGCATTTT
TRBJ2-5,TRBV4-1,.,.,CASSRGETQYF,TGCGCCAGCAGCCGCGGGGAGACCCAGTACTTC
TRBJ2-7,TRBV29-1,TRBD2,.,CSVVAGNRPYEQYF,TGCAGCGTTGTAGCGGGTAACCGACCTTACGAGCAGTACTTC
TRBJ2-5,TRBV7-9,.,.,CASSLITGSETQYF,TGTGCCAGCAGCTTAATTACGGGATCGGAGACCCAGTACTTC
TRBJ2-7,TRBV30,.,.,CAWSVSSYEQYF,TGTGCCTGGAGTGTGAGCTCCTACGAGCAGTACTTC
TRBJ1-3,TRBV9,.,.,CASSVSLSSGNTIYF,TGTGCCAGCAGCGTCTCCCTGAGCTCTGGAAACACCATATATTTT
TRBJ2-7,TRBV7-9,.,.,CASRGSASSYEQYF,TGTGCCAGCAGGGGGTCCGCAAGCTCCTACGAGCAGTACTTC
TRBJ2-2,TRBV6-5,.,.,CASSYPFTGELFF,TGTGCCAGCAGTTACCCTTTCACCGGGGAGCTGTTTTTT
TRBJ2-7,TRBV19,.,.,CASSIAGPSGNYEQYF,TGTGCCAGTAGTATAGCGGGACCCTCCGGGAACTACGAGCAGTACTTC
TRBJ1-2,TRBV7-2,.,once,CASSLSVFYGYTF,TGTGCCAGCAGCTTATCCGTGTTCTATGGCTACACCTTC
TRBJ2-2,TRBV11-2,TRBD2,.,CASSFRTSPNTGELFF,TGTGCCAGCAGCTTCCGGACTAGTCCGAACACCGGGGAGCTGTTTTTT
TRBJ2-7,TRBV5-4,TRBD1,.,CASSLTGASEQYF,TGTGCCAGCAGCTTGACAGGGGCCAGCGAGCAGTACTTC
TRBJ2-7,TRBV9,.,once,CASSHGTGAYEQYF,TGTGCCAGCAGCCACGGGACGGGGGCCTACGAGCAGTACTTC
TRBJ2-7,TRBV5-6,TRBD1,.,CASSAVTGTEDYEQYF,TGTGCCAGCAGCGCGGTGACCGGGACAGAGGACTACGAGCAGTACTTC
TRBJ1-2,TRBV29-1,TRBD1,.,CSVEGQRFGNGYTF,TGCAGCGTTGAGGGACAGCGGTTCGGGAATGGCTACACCTTC
TRBJ1-1,TRBV28,.,.,CASSTANTEAFF,TGTGCCAGCAGTACAGCGAACACTGAAGCTTTCTTT
TRBJ2-1,TRBV15,TRBD2,few,CATSRDSSGYNEQFF,TGTGCCACCAGCAGAGATTCTAGCGGCTACAATGAGCAGTTCTTC
TRBJ1-4,TRBV28,TRBD1,.,CASSLQGSNEKLFF,TGTGCCAGCAGCCTACAGGGGTCTAATGAAAAACTGTTTTTT
TRBJ2-6,TRBV6-1,.,.,CASSAAGANVLTF,TGTGCCAGCAGCGCAGCTGGGGCCAACGTCCTGACTTTC
TRBJ1-1,TRBV7-3,TRBD1,.,CASSRTGSNTEAFF,TGTGCCAGCAGCCGGACAGGGAGTAACACTGAAGCTTTCTTT
TRBJ2-1,TRBV18,.,.,CASSPLSGYNEQFF,TGTGCCAGCTCACCTCTAAGCGGGTACAATGAGCAGTTCTTC
TRBJ2-5,TRBV15,.,.,CATSREQHQETQYF,TGTGCCACCAGCAGAGAACAGCACCAAGAGACCCAGTACTTC
TRBJ2-7,TRBV11-3,.,.,CASSLGSGGSGPYEQYF,TGTGCCAGCAGCTTAGGTTCCGGTGGGTCGGGACCCTACGAGCAGTACTTC
TRBJ1-4,TRBV4-1,TRBD1,.,CASSQFSGQGTMGNEKLFF,TGCGCCAGCAGCCAATTTTCGGGACAGGGTACTATGGGGAATGAAAAACTGTTTTTT
TRBJ2-1,TRBV4-2,.,.,CASDEGNEQFF,TGTGCCAGTGATGAAGGGAATGAGCAGTTCTTC
TRBJ1-5,TRBV30,TRBD1,.,CAWSSVGDRQFGDQPQHF,TGTGCCTGGAGTTCAGTCGGGGACAGGCAATTCGGGGATCAGCCCCAGCATTTT
TRBJ2-3,TRBV5-1,TRBD2,.,CASSSHVGGVGTDTQYF,TGCGCCAGCAGCTCCCACGTTGGGGGGGTTGGGACAGATACGCAGTATTTT
TRBJ2-7,TRBV28,TRBD2,.,CASYYSGSYEQYF,TGTGCCAGTTATTATAGCGGGAGCTACGAGCAGTACTTC
TRBJ2-5,TRBV5-1,.,.,CASSPRDSGQGGEQYF,TGCGCCAGCAGCCCCCGGGATTCGGGTCAGGGTGGAGAGCAGTACTTC
TRBJ1-5,TRBV5-5,TRBD1,once,CASSPGTGGFQPQHF,TGTGCCAGCAGCCCCGGGACAGGGGGCTTTCAGCCCCAGCATTTT
TRBJ2-5,TRBV28,TRBD1,once,CASSTQGKGETQYF,TGTGCCAGCAGTACACAGGGGAAAGGGGAGACCCAGTACTTC
TRBJ1-1,TRBV7-6,TRBD1,.,CASSLPGQGITEAFF,TGTGCCAGCAGCTTACCCGGACAGGGAATCACTGAAGCTTTCTTT
TRBJ1-5,TRBV28,TRBD1,medium-sized,CASSVTGGHQPQHF,TGTGCCAGCAGTGTGACAGGGGGCCATCAGCCCCAGCATTTT
TRBJ2-3,TRBV13,TRBD2,.,CASSAGTSSSGDTQYF,TGTGCCAGCAGCGCCGGGACTAGCTCATCAGGGGATACGCAGTATTTT
TRBJ1-2,TRBV19,.,.,CASSIDMTPGYGYTF,TGTGCCAGTAGTATAGATATGACCCCTGGCTATGGCTACACCTTC
TRBJ2-7,TRBV5-8,TRBD2,.,CASKSTAFTSGRSSYEQYF,TGTGCCAGCAAATCGACCGCCTTTACTAGCGGGCGAAGCTCCTACGAGCAGTACTTC
TRBJ1-2,TRBV4-3,TRBD1,.,CASSQGDRVYGYTF,TGCGCCAGCAGCCAAGGGGACAGGGTCTATGGCTACACCTTC
TRBJ2-1,TRBV9,TRBD2,.,CASSFSGSSYNEQFF,TGTGCCAGCAGCTTTAGCGGGAGCTCCTACAATGAGCAGTTCTTC
TRBJ1-1,TRBV28,.,.,CASIVVGRTEAFF,TGTGCCAGCATCGTAGTAGGCCGGACTGAAGCTTTCTTT
TRBJ2-7,TRBV10-1,.,.,CASSESASKLYEQYF,TGCGCCAGCAGTGAGTCCGCCAGCAAACTCTACGAGCAGTACTTC
TRBJ2-1,TRBV5-1,TRBD2,.,CASSPKTSASSYNEQFF,TGCGCCAGCAGCCCGAAGACTAGCGCGAGCTCCTACAATGAGCAGTTCTTC